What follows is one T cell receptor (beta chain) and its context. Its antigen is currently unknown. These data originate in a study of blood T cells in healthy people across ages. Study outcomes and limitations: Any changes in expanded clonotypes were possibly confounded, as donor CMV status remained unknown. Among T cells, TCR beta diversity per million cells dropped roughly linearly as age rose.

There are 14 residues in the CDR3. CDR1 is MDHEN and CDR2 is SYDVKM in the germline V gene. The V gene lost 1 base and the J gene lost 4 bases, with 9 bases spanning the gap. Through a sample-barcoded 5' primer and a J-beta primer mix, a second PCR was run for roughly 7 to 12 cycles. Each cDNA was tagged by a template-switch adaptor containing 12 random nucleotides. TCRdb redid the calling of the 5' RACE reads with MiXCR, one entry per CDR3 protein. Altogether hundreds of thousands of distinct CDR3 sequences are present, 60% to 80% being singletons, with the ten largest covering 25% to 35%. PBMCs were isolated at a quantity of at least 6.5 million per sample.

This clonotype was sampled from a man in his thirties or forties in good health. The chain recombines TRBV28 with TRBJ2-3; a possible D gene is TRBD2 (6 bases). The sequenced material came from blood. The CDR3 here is CASSLLRGPDTQYF. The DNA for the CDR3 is TGTGCCAGCAGTTTATTGCGGGGACCAGATACGCAGTATTTT.